These 30 T cell receptor beta chains were all obtained from the same sample, sequenced in a study of beta chain features in type 1 diabetes (dated by TCRdb to the late 2010s). These receptors have no identified antigens. Beyond this particular receptor, the publication reports: A moderate but significant shortening of TCRB CDR3 length was observed in type 1 diabetes patients in all four CD4+ subsets.

The library came from the immunoSEQ multiplex PCR assay. The High Capacity cDNA Reverse Transcription Kit was used to reverse transcribe all of the isolated RNA, meaning that expressed TCRB transcripts were what got sequenced. TCRdb stores this immuneACCESS table with in-frame sequences only. Part of the clones is absent; in the studies checked, under half of the shortfall reflects unresolved V genes, and no reason is known for the rest. For this sample there are about 240,000 clones; approximately 15% appear just once. Approximately 0.018% of the sample is held by the ten biggest clonotypes. The sequenced sample consisted of naive CD4+ T cells from blood. According to the study, the label for this sample's cell subset or site signals: true naive CD4+ T cells. The receptor source for this set is a man aged 25-45 years with type 1 diabetes.

On this clone: Other DNA sequences in the sample encode the same CDR3. This chain joins TRBV29-1 and TRBJ2-2; D is ambiguous. V was pared by 3 bases and J by 0 bases, with 5 bases between. The germline V gene encodes CDR1 SQVTM and CDR2 ANQGSEA. CDR3 length equals 13 residues. CDR3 sequence reads: CSVDRANTGELFF. The CDR3 region has the DNA TGCAGCGTTGATCGGGCGAACACCGGGGAGCTGTTTTTT.

This clone was detected only a few times. The chain uses TRBV4-1 and TRBJ2-3; D is possibly TRBD2 (6 bases). Germline-derived CDR1 and CDR2 are MGHRA and YSYEKL. Trimming cost V 2 bases and J 4 bases, with 10 bases left between them. This CDR3 is 14 amino acids long. In nucleotides, the CDR3 is TGCGCCAGCAGCCAACTGGGGGGAGCAGATACGCAGTATTTT. Translated: CASSQLGGADTQYF.

The rearrangement links TRBV29-1 to TRBJ1-1; maybe TRBD1 (5 bases). The CDR3 has 14 amino acids. Germline V gives CDR1 SQVTM, CDR2 ANQGSEA. V lost 3 bases and J lost 3, with 14 bases in between. The CDR3 reads CSVDDGGMHTEAFF. CDR3 sequence (DNA): TGCAGCGTTGATGATGGGGGGATGCACACTGAAGCTTTCTTT.

This clone was detected only a few times. The chain uses TRBV19 and TRBJ2-7, with 8 positions matching TRBD1. The CDR3 is 12 amino acids. The V segment lost 4 bases and the J segment 5 bases; nucleotides outside the gene matches: 1. The germline CDR1 and CDR2 sequences are LNHDA and SQIVND (reference sequence). This CDR3 is CASSTGGHEQYF. The CDR3, as DNA: TGTGCCAGTAGTACAGGGGGCCACGAGCAGTACTTC.

V and J are TRBV6-6 and TRBJ2-1; 8 nucleotides agree with TRBD2. Trimming took 5 bases from V and 11 from J; bases not matched to a gene: 14. This CDR3 region has 15 residues. The germline gives CDR1 MNHNY, CDR2 SVGAGI (reference sequence). The CDR3 DNA sequence: TGTGCCAGCAGTAGCTCGGGACTAGGGGGATGGCAGCAGTTCTTC. As protein: CASSSSGLGGWQQFF.

The J gene is TRBJ2-1, the V gene TRBV7-8; 7 bases fit TRBD1. V lost 3 bases to trimming and J lost 5 bases; unmatched junction nucleotides: 7. The CDR3 spans 15 residues. Germline CDR1 and CDR2: SGHVS and FQNEAQ. In DNA form, the CDR3 reads TGTGCCAGCAGCTTCGACAGGGCCGGGGACAATGAGCAGTTCTTC. It translates to CASSFDRAGDNEQFF. Drawing the rest from reference TRBV7-8 and TRBJ2-1, the complete variable domain is GAGVSQSPRYKVAKRGQDVALRCDPISGHVSLFWYQQALGQGPEFLTYFQNEAQLDKSGLPSDRFFAERPEGSVSTLKIQRTQQEDSAVYLCASSFDRAGDNEQFFGPGTRLTVL.

The gene calls are TRBV6-5 and TRBJ1-6; 8 bases line up with TRBD1. The germline gives CDR1 MNHEY, CDR2 SVGAGI. After removal of 10 bases from V and 8 bases from J, the junction contained 7 bases not matched to a gene. The CDR3 consists of 13 residues. This CDR3 reads CATGQGSDSPLHF. CDR3 in DNA: TGTGCCACCGGACAGGGCAGCGATTCACCCCTCCACTTT.

The rearrangement uses TRBV5-1 and TRBJ2-1, with D uncertain. In germline, CDR1 is SGHRS, CDR2 YFSETQ. The CDR3 extends over 12 amino acids. V gave up 3 bases and J gave up 10 bases, with 11 bases separating them. The CDR3 region is CASSSPVEEQFF. DNA of the CDR3: TGCGCCAGCAGCTCCCCGGTTGAAGAGCAGTTCTTC.

This chain links TRBV6-1 with TRBJ1-1; D is possibly TRBD1 (6 bases). Germline V gene sequence: CDR1 MNHNS, CDR2 SASEGT. This CDR3 has 14 amino acids. The V gene lost 5 bases and the J gene lost 0 bases, with 10 bases spanning the gap. CDR3 sequence: CASSWTVMNTEAFF. The CDR3 DNA reads as TGTGCCAGCAGTTGGACAGTCATGAACACTGAAGCTTTCTTT.

CDR3 region: CASSLYQDTYEAFF. The DNA of the CDR3 is TGCGCCAGCAGCTTGTACCAGGACACCTACGAAGCTTTCTTT. The chain links TRBV5-1 to TRBJ1-1, with a tentative D call TRBD1 (5 bases). The CDR3 totals 14 residues. Germline CDR1 and CDR2: SGHRS and YFSETQ. Trimming shortened V by 1 base and J by 8 bases, and 15 bases separated the two germline ends.

This chain joins TRBV10-3 and TRBJ2-5; no firm D call. Trimming pared 8 bases from V and 1 base from J, leaving 8 bases between. The CDR3 is 12 residues long. Germline values: CDR1 ENHRY, CDR2 SYGVKD. The CDR3 loop is CAIGPSQETQYF. The CDR3 nucleotides read TGTGCCATCGGCCCAAGCCAAGAGACCCAGTACTTC.

CDR3: CASTQGVRSSYNEQFF. The CDR3 coding sequence is TGTGCCAGTACCCAAGGGGTACGGAGCTCCTACAATGAGCAGTTCTTC. This chain joins TRBV19 and TRBJ2-1; TRBD1 is a possible D gene (5 bases). The CDR3 covers 16 residues. V was cut by 7 bases and J by 0 bases, with 16 bases left in between. CDR1 and CDR2 from the germline V gene are LNHDA and SQIVND (reference sequence).

This clone has only a few counts. The gene calls are TRBV19 and TRBJ2-5; D perhaps matches TRBD2 (6 bases). Germline V gene data show CDR1 as LNHDA and CDR2 as SQIVND (reference sequence). CDR3 length: 13 residues. Trimming pared 3 bases from V and 5 bases from J, leaving 10 bases between. For the CDR3, the DNA is TGTGCCAGTAGTATGACCGGGGGTGAGACCCAGTACTTC. It encodes CASSMTGGETQYF. Full variable domain (missing parts from reference TRBV19 and TRBJ2-5): DGGITQSPKYLFRKEGQNVTLSCEQNLNHDAMYWYRQDPGQGLRLIYYSQIVNDFQKGDIAEGYSVSREKKESFPLTVTSAQKNPTAFYLCASSMTGGETQYFGPGTRLLVL.

V usage is TRBV7-6 and J usage is TRBJ2-3; D is undetermined. V lost 2 bases to trimming and J lost 2 bases, with 8 bases between them. The germline V gene encodes CDR1 SGHVS and CDR2 FNYEAQ. The CDR3 extends over 14 amino acids. The CDR3 DNA is TGTGCCAGCAGCTTAACAGCTTACACAGATACGCAGTATTTT. It translates to CASSLTAYTDTQYF. Looking up the rest from reference TRBV7-6 and TRBJ2-3 gives the full variable domain: GAGVSQSPRYKVTKRGQDVALRCDPISGHVSLYWYRQALGQGPEFLTYFNYEAQQDKSGLPNDRFSAERPEGSISTLTIQRTEQRDSAMYRCASSLTAYTDTQYFGPGTRLTVL.

The chain recombines TRBV7-9 with TRBJ1-1, with TRBD1 identical over 8 bases. The germline gives CDR1 SEHNR, CDR2 FQNEAQ (reference sequence). Trimming cost V 5 bases and J 1 base; bases outside gene matches: 6. The CDR3 runs to 15 residues. The DNA of the CDR3 is TGTGCCAGCAGCCCGGGACAGGCGACGAACACTGAAGCTTTCTTT. As protein: CASSPGQATNTEAFF.

CDR3 sequence (DNA): TGTGCCACCAGCAACAGGACACCCATGAACACTGAAGCTTTCTTT. It yields the protein CATSNRTPMNTEAFF. This chain links TRBV15 with TRBJ1-1, with D possibly TRBD1 on 5 matching bases. Trimming took off 4 bases at V and 0 bases at J, with 12 bases between the two ends. The CDR3 length is 15 residues. Looked up from germline, CDR1 is LNHNV and CDR2 is YYDKDF (reference sequence).

This clone was detected only a few times. V is TRBV5-4 and J is TRBJ2-7, with a weak D call TRBD1 (6 bases). The CDR3 has 14 amino acids. The V and J ends lost 0 bases and 1 base respectively, with 8 bases between them. Germline loops: CDR1 SGHNT, CDR2 YYREEE (reference sequence). CDR3 amino acids: CASSLGQASYEQYF. CDR3 nucleotides: TGTGCCAGCAGCTTGGGACAGGCGTCCTACGAGCAGTACTTC.

V gene TRBV2 combines with J gene TRBJ2-7; TRBD2 matches 10 bases. The CDR3 consists of 14 residues. Germline V lookup: CDR1 SNHLY, CDR2 FYNNEI. The ends lost 6 bases at V and 3 bases at J; junction bases unmatched: 5. The CDR3 DNA reads as TGTGCCAGCAGACGACTAGCGGGCGTCTACGAGCAGTACTTC. It encodes CASRRLAGVYEQYF.

This chain joins TRBV7-9 and TRBJ1-2; TRBD1 aligns across 7 bases. CDR1 is SEHNR and CDR2 is FQNEAQ in the germline V gene (reference sequence). The CDR3 is 15 amino acids. J was trimmed by 0 bases and V by 5 bases; bases with no gene match: 6. CDR3 DNA sequence: TGTGCCAGCAGCGCGCGGGACAGAGCTAACTATGGCTACACCTTC. Protein sequence: CASSARDRANYGYTF. The variable domain in full, completed from reference TRBV7-9 and TRBJ1-2, reads DTGVSQNPRHKITKRGQNVTFRCDPISEHNRLYWYRQTLGQGPEFLTYFQNEAQLEKSRLLSDRFSAERPKGSFSTLEIQRTEQGDSAMYLCASSARDRANYGYTFGSGTRLTVV.

This clone was seen a few times. The chain couples TRBV27 to TRBJ1-1; the match to TRBD1 covers 9 bases. The V gene end was trimmed by 8 bases and the J gene end by 6 bases; junction bases not matched to a gene: 10. Germline CDR1 MNHEY, CDR2 SMNVEV (reference sequence). The CDR3 is made up of 14 amino acids. Here the CDR3 DNA reads TGTGCCAGCGTTCGGGACAGGGTGACGGCTGAAGCTTTCTTT. This sequence encodes CASVRDRVTAEAFF.

The chain employs TRBV7-2 and TRBJ1-2, with TRBD1 identical over 12 bases. The CDR3 is made up of 14 amino acids. Germline values: CDR1 SGHTA, CDR2 FQGNSA. Germline trimming cut 2 bases from V and 11 bases from J; bases unmatched to any gene: 6. The CDR3 protein is CASSLLGQGALYTF. The DNA for the CDR3 is TGTGCCAGCAGCTTACTGGGACAGGGGGCGCTTTACACCTTC.

The gene calls are TRBV7-9 and TRBJ1-6, with TRBD1 matching over 8 bases. This CDR3 is 15 amino acids long. V lost 5 bases and J lost 9; bases outside the gene matches: 9. Germline assignment: CDR1 SEHNR and CDR2 FQNEAQ (reference sequence). The chain's CDR3 is CASSLQTGVGSPLHF. The CDR3 region has the DNA TGTGCCAGCAGCCTACAGACAGGGGTGGGTTCACCCCTCCACTTT.

The gene calls are TRBV6-6 and TRBJ1-2; a weak D match, TRBD1 (5 bases). This CDR3 region has 14 residues. The germline V gene has CDR1 MNHNY and CDR2 SVGAGI (reference sequence). V lost 5 bases and J lost 7, with 17 bases in between. The CDR3 spells CASSSPGGDGGYTF. DNA for the CDR3: TGTGCCAGCAGTAGCCCCGGGGGGGATGGTGGCTACACCTTC.

This chain joins TRBV7-9 and TRBJ2-3, with TRBD2 matching 9 bases. Unmatched junction bases numbered 8, after V lost 5 bases and J lost 2 bases. Germline loops: CDR1 SEHNR, CDR2 FQNEAQ (reference sequence). This CDR3 contains 16 residues. CDR3 protein: CASSPLGGGVTDTQYF. CDR3 coding DNA: TGTGCCAGCAGCCCTCTGGGCGGGGGGGTCACAGATACGCAGTATTTT.

J is TRBJ2-1 and V is TRBV11-2; 7 nucleotides align to TRBD1. The germline V gene encodes CDR1 SGHAT and CDR2 FQNNGV. This CDR3 spans 16 amino acids. Losses at the gene ends were 3 bases for V and 5 bases for J; bases not matched to a gene: 10. CDR3 protein: CASSFNPGQTNNEQFF. The DNA for the CDR3 is TGTGCCAGCAGCTTTAACCCGGGACAGACTAACAATGAGCAGTTCTTC.

This clone has a handful of counts. V usage is TRBV9 and J usage is TRBJ2-5; TRBD1 might be the D (7 bases). CDR1 SGDLS and CDR2 YYNGEE come from the germline V gene. V shed 0 bases and J shed 5 bases, with 14 bases lying between them. CDR3 length: 15 amino acids. The DNA for the CDR3 is TGTGCCAGCAGCGTAGCTGGGGCAGGGGGGGAGACCCAGTACTTC. Encoded protein: CASSVAGAGGETQYF.

The chain recombines TRBV19 with TRBJ2-7; a weak D match, TRBD2 (5 bases). V lost 5 bases to trimming and J lost 0 bases, with 14 bases between them. This CDR3 is 15 amino acids long. The germline CDR1 and CDR2 sequences are LNHDA and SQIVND (reference sequence). The CDR3 loop reads CASSLRARSSYEQYF. In DNA, the CDR3 is TGTGCCAGTAGTCTGAGGGCCAGGAGCTCCTACGAGCAGTACTTC.

V usage is TRBV4-1 and J usage is TRBJ2-2, with D tentatively TRBD2 (7 bases). Trimming removed 4 bases at V and 1 base at J, with 13 bases between. CDR1 is MGHRA and CDR2 is YSYEKL in the germline V gene. The CDR3 runs to 16 residues. Here the CDR3 reads CASSRPRGGNTGELFF. As DNA, the CDR3 is TGCGCCAGCAGCCGCCCTAGGGGGGGGAACACCGGGGAGCTGTTTTTT.

This clone was picked up a small number of times. The J gene is TRBJ2-5, the V gene TRBV6-1, with D possibly being TRBD2 (5 bases). The CDR3 totals 13 residues. CDR1 is MNHNS, CDR2 SASEGT, per germline. V lost 4 bases and J lost 5, with 11 bases in between. The CDR3 nucleotides read TGTGCCAGCAGTGTGGCTAGCTATGAGACCCAGTACTTC. Amino acid sequence: CASSVASYETQYF.

This clone has just a few counts. The rearrangement uses TRBV6-6 and TRBJ2-1; 10 bases are a match to TRBD2. The CDR3 is 15 residues long. The V segment lost 2 bases and the J segment 9 bases; nucleotides outside the gene matches: 7. Germline V CDR1 and CDR2: MNHNY, SVGAGI (reference sequence). This CDR3 reads CASSYRLAGEGEQFF. The CDR3, as DNA: TGTGCCAGCAGTTACCGTCTAGCGGGGGAAGGTGAGCAGTTCTTC.